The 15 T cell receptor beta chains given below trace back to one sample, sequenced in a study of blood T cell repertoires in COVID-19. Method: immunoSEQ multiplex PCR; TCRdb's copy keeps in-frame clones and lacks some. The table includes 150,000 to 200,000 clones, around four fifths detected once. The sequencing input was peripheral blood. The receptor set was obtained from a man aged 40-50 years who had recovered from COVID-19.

The CDR3 loop reads CASSLRVGYEQYF. In DNA, the CDR3 is TGCGCCAGCAGTTTACGGGTAGGTTACGAGCAGTACTTC. The chain has TRBV5-1 and TRBJ2-7; D gene ambiguous. The CDR3 has 13 residues. Germline V gene lookup returns CDR1 SGHRS and CDR2 YFSETQ. The V gene lost 5 bases and the J gene lost 4 bases, with 13 bases spanning the gap.

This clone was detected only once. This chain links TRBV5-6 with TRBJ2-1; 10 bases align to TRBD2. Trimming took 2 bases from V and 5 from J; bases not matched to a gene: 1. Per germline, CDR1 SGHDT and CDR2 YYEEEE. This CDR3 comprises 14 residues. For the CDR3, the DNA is TGTGCCAGCAGCTTCGGACTAGCGGACAATGAGCAGTTCTTC. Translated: CASSFGLADNEQFF.

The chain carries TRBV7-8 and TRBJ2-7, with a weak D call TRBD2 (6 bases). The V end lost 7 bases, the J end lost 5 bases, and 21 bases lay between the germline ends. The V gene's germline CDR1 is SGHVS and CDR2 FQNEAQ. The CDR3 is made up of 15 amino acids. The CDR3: CASTLRDSLSHEQYF. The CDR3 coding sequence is TGTGCCAGCACCCTTCGGGACTCCTTATCACACGAGCAGTACTTC.

The CDR3 DNA reads TGTGCCAGCAGCCAAGCCGGACTAGCGGCGAACCAAGAGACCCAGTACTTC. It encodes CASSQAGLAANQETQYF. This sequence joins TRBV4-2 and TRBJ2-5, with TRBD2 identical over 10 bases. The trim removed 1 base at V and 0 bases at J, leaving 5 bases unmatched. CDR3 length: 17 amino acids. Germline CDR1 and CDR2: LGHNA and YNFKEQ.

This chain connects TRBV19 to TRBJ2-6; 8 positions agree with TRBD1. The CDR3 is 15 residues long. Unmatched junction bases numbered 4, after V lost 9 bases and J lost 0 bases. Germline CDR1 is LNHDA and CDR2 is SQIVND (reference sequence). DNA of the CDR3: TGTGCCAGCCACAGGGGGAGCTCTGGGGCCAACGTCCTGACTTTC. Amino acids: CASHRGSSGANVLTF.

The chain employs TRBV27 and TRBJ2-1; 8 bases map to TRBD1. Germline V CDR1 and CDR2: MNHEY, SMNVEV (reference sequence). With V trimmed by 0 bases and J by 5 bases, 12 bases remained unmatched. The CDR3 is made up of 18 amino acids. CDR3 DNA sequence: TGTGCCAGCAGTTTATCTTACAGACAGGGGACGATACACAATGAGCAGTTCTTC. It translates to CASSLSYRQGTIHNEQFF.

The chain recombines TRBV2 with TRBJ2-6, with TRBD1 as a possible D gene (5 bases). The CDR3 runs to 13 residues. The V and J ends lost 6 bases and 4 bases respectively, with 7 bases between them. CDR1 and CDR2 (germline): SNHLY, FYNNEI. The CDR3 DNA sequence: TGTGCCAGCAGCGCAGGGGGGGCCAACGTCCTGACTTTC. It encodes CASSAGGANVLTF. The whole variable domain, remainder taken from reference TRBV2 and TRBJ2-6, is EPEVTQTPSHQVTQMGQEVILRCVPISNHLYFYWYRQILGQKVEFLVSFYNNEISEKSEIFDDQFSVERPDGSNFTLKIRSTKLEDSAMYFCASSAGGANVLTFGAGSRLTVL.

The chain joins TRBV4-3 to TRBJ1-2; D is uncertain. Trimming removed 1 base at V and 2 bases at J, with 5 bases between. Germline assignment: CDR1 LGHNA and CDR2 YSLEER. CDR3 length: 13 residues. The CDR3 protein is CASSQGQNYGYTF. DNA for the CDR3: TGCGCCAGCAGCCAAGGGCAAAACTATGGCTACACCTTC.

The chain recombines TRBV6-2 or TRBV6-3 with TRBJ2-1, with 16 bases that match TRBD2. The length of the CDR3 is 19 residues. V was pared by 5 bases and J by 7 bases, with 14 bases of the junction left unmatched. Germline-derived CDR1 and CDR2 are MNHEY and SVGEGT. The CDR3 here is CASSTSTGGLAGGPNEQFF. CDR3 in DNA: TGTGCCAGCAGTACCTCGACAGGGGGACTAGCGGGAGGGCCGAATGAGCAGTTCTTC.

CDR3 in amino acids: CASSLDFIRGGVNTEAFF. DNA of the CDR3: TGTGCCAGCAGCTTGGACTTTATCCGAGGGGGGGTTAACACTGAAGCTTTCTTT. V gene TRBV5-4 combines with J gene TRBJ1-1, with a possible D match to TRBD1 (6 bases). Per germline, CDR1 SGHNT and CDR2 YYREEE (reference sequence). CDR3 length: 18 residues. Trimming removed 0 bases at V and 2 bases at J, with 20 bases between.

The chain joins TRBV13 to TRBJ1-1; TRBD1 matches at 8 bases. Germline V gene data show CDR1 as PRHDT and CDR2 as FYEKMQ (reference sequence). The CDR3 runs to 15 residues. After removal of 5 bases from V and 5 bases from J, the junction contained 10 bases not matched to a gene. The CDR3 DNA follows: TGTGCCAGCAGCCAATCCCCGACAGGGGTTACTGAAGCTTTCTTT. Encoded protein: CASSQSPTGVTEAFF.

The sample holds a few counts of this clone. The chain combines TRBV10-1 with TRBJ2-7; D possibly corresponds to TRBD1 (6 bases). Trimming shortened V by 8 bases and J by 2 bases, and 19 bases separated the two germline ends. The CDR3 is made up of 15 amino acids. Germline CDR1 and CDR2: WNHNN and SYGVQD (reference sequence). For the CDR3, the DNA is TGCGCCAGCGGGACACTTTTGATGGGTGCCTACGAGCAGTACTTC. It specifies CASGTLLMGAYEQYF.

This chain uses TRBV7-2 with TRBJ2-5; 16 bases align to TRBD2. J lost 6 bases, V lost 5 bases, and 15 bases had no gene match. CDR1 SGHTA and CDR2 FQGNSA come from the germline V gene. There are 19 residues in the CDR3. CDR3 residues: CASSPAPGTSGGAGKTQYF. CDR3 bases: TGTGCCAGCAGCCCCGCCCCAGGGACTAGCGGGGGGGCGGGAAAGACCCAGTACTTC.

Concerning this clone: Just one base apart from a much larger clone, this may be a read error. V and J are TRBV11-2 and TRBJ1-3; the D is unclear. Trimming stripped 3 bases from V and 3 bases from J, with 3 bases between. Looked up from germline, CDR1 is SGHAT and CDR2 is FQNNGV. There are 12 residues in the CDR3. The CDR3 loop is CASSLSGNTIYF. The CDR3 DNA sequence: TGTGCCAGCAGCTTGAGTGGAAACACCATATATTTT.

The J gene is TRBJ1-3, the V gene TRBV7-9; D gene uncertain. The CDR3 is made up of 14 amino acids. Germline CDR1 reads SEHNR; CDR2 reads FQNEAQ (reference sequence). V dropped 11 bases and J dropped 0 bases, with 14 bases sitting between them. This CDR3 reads CASPGERSGNTIYF. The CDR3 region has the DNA TGTGCCTCCCCCGGGGAGCGCTCTGGAAACACCATATATTTT.